This paragraph covers one T cell receptor (beta chain) sequence. The antigen remains undetermined. This sample was included in a study of shared clonotypes between healthy human individuals. The data were produced by immunoSEQ multiplex PCR, yet TCRdb's version contains in-frame clones alone and is incomplete. The profile shows 2,500,000 or so clones, 93% of them singletons. Notes on the study in general: Blood was the sole source, and tissue repertoires probably differ. The study generally estimated greater richness for naive than memory subsets. Genetic and exposure-history diversity was limited by the few donors.

Germline CDR1 SGHRS, CDR2 YFSETQ. This CDR3 comprises 14 residues. V lost 3 bases and J 3 bases, leaving 10 bases between the germline ends. Sequenced material: naive CD4+ T cells from PBMCs. As to subset: CD45RA+ positively selected. The chain combines TRBV5-1 with TRBJ2-1, with D possibly being TRBD1 (6 bases). This receptor was identified in a man aged 18 to 29 in good health. Some clones in this sample may be carry-over from other donors' samples. The CDR3 loop reads CASSWQGFYNEQFF. CDR3 in DNA: TGCGCCAGCAGCTGGCAGGGGTTCTACAATGAGCAGTTCTTC.